Below are 29 T cell receptor beta chains sequenced from a single sample in a study of spatial heterogeneity in lung cancer. Indicated time point: sample taken at primary tumor resection. The sequenced material consisted of unsorted whole RNA from tumor, nontumor lung or frozen PBMC. MiXCR, run by TCRdb on the 5' RACE reads, gives a single entry per CDR3 protein. The table has about 41,000 distinct CDR3 sequences, approximately 12% seen once. Material: PBMCs, obtained at surgery. All receptors come from a female donor with early-stage non-small cell lung cancer.

The chain links TRBV30 to TRBJ1-2; D unclear. The V and J ends lost 2 bases and 8 bases respectively, with 12 bases between them. The CDR3 loop spans 12 amino acids. Germline assignment: CDR1 GTSNPN and CDR2 SVGIG (reference sequence). CDR3 region: CAWSLGSGGYTF. The CDR3 bases are TGTGCCTGGAGTCTGGGGTCGGGCGGCTACACCTTC. Complete variable domain (other parts from reference TRBV30 and TRBJ1-2): SQTIHQWPATLVQPVGSPLSLECTVEGTSNPNLYWYRQAAGRGLQLLFYSVGIGQISSEVPQNLSASRPQDRQFILSSKKLLLSDSGFYLCAWSLGSGGYTFGSGTRLTVV.

In its sample, this clonotype was seen a few times. The chain joins TRBV20-1 to TRBJ2-5; the match to TRBD2 covers 14 bases. The CDR3 consists of 16 residues. The V and J ends lost 0 bases and 1 base, in that order; junction bases with no gene match: 1. Per germline, CDR1 DFQATT and CDR2 SNEGSKA (reference sequence). The CDR3 protein is CSARDGTSGGQETQYF. For the CDR3, the DNA is TGCAGTGCTAGAGATGGGACTAGCGGGGGCCAAGAGACCCAGTACTTC.

V usage is TRBV11-1 and J usage is TRBJ1-2, with no clear D. Germline CDR1 and CDR2: SGHAT and FQDESV (reference sequence). The CDR3 loop spans 13 amino acids. Trimming removed 2 bases from V and 3 bases from J, with 7 bases in between. The chain's CDR3 is CASSLREDYGYTF. As DNA, the CDR3 is TGTGCCAGCAGCTTAAGGGAGGACTATGGCTACACCTTC. Using reference TRBV11-1 and TRBJ1-2 for the parts outside the CDR3, the full variable domain is EAEVAQSPRYKITEKSQAVAFWCDPISGHATLYWYRQILGQGPELLVQFQDESVVDDSQLPKDRFSAERLKGVDSTLKIQPAELGDSAMYLCASSLREDYGYTFGSGTRLTVV.

This clonotype came up many times. V is TRBV28 and J is TRBJ1-2; possibly TRBD1 for D (6 bases). Germline loops: CDR1 MDHEN, CDR2 SYDVKM. Trimming removed 7 bases at V and 7 bases at J, with 22 bases between. This CDR3 is 15 amino acids long. CDR3 region: CASILRGANLRGYTF. The CDR3 DNA reads TGTGCCAGCATTCTCAGGGGCGCGAATTTGCGTGGCTACACCTTC.

CDR3 nucleotides: TGTGCCAGCAGTTTACGGTTAGGGAGCTCTGGAAACACCATATATTTT. This sequence encodes CASSLRLGSSGNTIYF. The chain recombines TRBV12-3 or TRBV12-4 with TRBJ1-3, with D hard to call. The ends were cut back, 2 bases at V and 0 bases at J, with 11 bases in the middle. This CDR3 spans 16 amino acids.

The genes are TRBV19 and TRBJ2-3, with D tentatively TRBD2 (5 bases). The CDR3 contains 14 residues. Germline V gene lookup returns CDR1 LNHDA and CDR2 SQIVND (reference sequence). V lost 5 bases to trimming and J lost 10 bases, with 19 bases between them. The CDR3 is CASSPLGEPISQYF. CDR3 nucleotides: TGTGCCAGTAGTCCCCTCGGGGAGCCGATCTCGCAGTATTTT.

The chain links TRBV29-1 to TRBJ1-5; unclear D gene. CDR3 size: 13 residues. Trimming pared 6 bases from V and 6 bases from J, leaving 15 bases between. Germline V CDR1 and CDR2: SQVTM, ANQGSEA. In DNA, the CDR3 is TGCAGCGTCTCAGGAGGGCCCGGTCAGCCCCAGCATTTT. Translated: CSVSGGPGQPQHF. Full variable domain (outside the CDR3, taken from reference TRBV29-1 and TRBJ1-5): SAVISQKPSRDICQRGTSLTIQCQVDSQVTMMFWYRQQPGQSLTLIATANQGSEATYESGFVIDKFPISRPNLTFSTLTVSNMSPEDSSIYLCSVSGGPGQPQHFGDGTRLSIL.

There are a few counts of this clonotype. The chain combines TRBV9 with TRBJ2-3, with D possibly TRBD1 on 5 matching bases. Germline V lookup: CDR1 SGDLS, CDR2 YYNGEE. With 7 bases removed from V and 4 bases from J, the gap between germline ends came to 16 bases. This CDR3 region has 14 residues. CDR3 loop: CASGFSQGSDTQYF. The CDR3 nucleotides are TGTGCCAGCGGTTTTTCGCAGGGCTCAGATACGCAGTATTTT.

The chain links TRBV20-1 to TRBJ1-3; D unclear. V lost 4 bases and J lost 4, with 11 bases in between. This CDR3 has 13 amino acids. Looked up from germline, CDR1 is DFQATT and CDR2 is SNEGSKA (reference sequence). The CDR3 protein is CSATGRIGNTIYF. CDR3 coding DNA: TGCAGTGCTACAGGCAGAATCGGAAACACCATATATTTT.

This clonotype was counted only a few times. The V call is TRBV5-1, the J call TRBJ2-3; TRBD2 matches at 11 bases. From germline, CDR1 is SGHRS and CDR2 YFSETQ. With V trimmed by 6 bases and J by 1 base, 1 base remained unmatched. The CDR3 covers 14 residues. CDR3 sequence: CASKTSGGTDTQYF. CDR3 coding DNA: TGCGCCAGCAAGACTAGCGGGGGCACAGATACGCAGTATTTT.

The V gene is TRBV27, the J gene TRBJ2-2; maybe TRBD2 (7 bases). V was pared by 5 bases and J by 3 bases, with 16 bases between. The CDR3 extends over 16 amino acids. In germline, CDR1 is MNHEY, CDR2 SMNVEV (reference sequence). The CDR3 DNA reads as TGTGCCAGCAGTCCCTGGGGGGGCTATGACACCGGGGAGCTGTTTTTT. As protein: CASSPWGGYDTGELFF.

CDR3 nucleotide sequence: TGTGCCAGCCGCCGGGACAGCACAGATACGCAGTATTTT. The encoded protein is CASRRDSTDTQYF. The chain has TRBV19 and TRBJ2-3, with D perhaps assigned TRBD1 or TRBD2 (5 bases each). Trimming took 9 bases from V and 0 from J, leaving 10 bases between them. The CDR3 consists of 13 residues. Germline CDR1 and CDR2: LNHDA and SQIVND (reference sequence).

This chain connects TRBV5-1 to TRBJ1-5; D is unclear. V lost 4 bases and J 3 bases, leaving 11 bases between the germline ends. The CDR3 runs to 14 residues. Per germline, CDR1 SGHRS and CDR2 YFSETQ. This CDR3 is CASSMDGINQPQHF. In DNA, the CDR3 is TGCGCCAGCAGCATGGACGGAATCAATCAGCCCCAGCATTTT.

This clonotype was found many times. This chain links TRBV7-9 with TRBJ2-6; no firm D call. The CDR3 covers 16 residues. The germline gives CDR1 SEHNR, CDR2 FQNEAQ (reference sequence). Trimming removed 3 bases from V and 0 bases from J, with 9 bases in between. The CDR3 coding sequence is TGTGCCAGCAGCTTCCCTGTTCGCTCTGGGGCCAACGTCCTGACTTTC. It specifies CASSFPVRSGANVLTF.

Remarks on this clonotype: A much larger clone sits a single nucleotide away, making a read error possible. CDR3 sequence reads: CAGSPRRGLESGELFF. Written as DNA, the CDR3 is TGTGCCGGCAGCCCTAGGAGGGGCCTCGAGAGCGGGGAGCTGTTTTTT. V and J are TRBV5-8 and TRBJ2-2, with D perhaps TRBD2 (6 bases). Germline V gene data show CDR1 as SGHTS and CDR2 as YDEGEE. This CDR3 is built from 16 residues. Full variable domain (remainder filled in from reference TRBV5-8 and TRBJ2-2): EAGVTQSPTHLIKTRGQQATLRCSPISGHTSVYWYQQALGLGLQFLLWYDEGEERNRGNFPPRFSGRQFPNYSSELNVNALELEDSALYLCAGSPRRGLESGELFFGEGSRLTVL.

This clonotype was observed many times. The CDR3 is CAISEPQAGNTIYF. The DNA for the CDR3 is TGTGCCATCAGTGAGCCCCAGGCTGGAAACACCATATATTTT. The rearrangement links TRBV10-3 to TRBJ1-3, with D unresolved. V was pared by 2 bases and J by 2 bases, with 7 bases between. Germline CDR1 is ENHRY and CDR2 is SYGVKD. This CDR3 contains 14 residues.

This clonotype was found a few times. The J gene is TRBJ2-5, the V gene TRBV20-1; D remains unclear. The CDR3 is 12 residues long. Trimming removed 6 bases at V and 6 bases at J, with 14 bases between. Germline values: CDR1 DFQATT, CDR2 SNEGSKA (reference sequence). In DNA form, the CDR3 reads TGCAGTGCCACGGCCGGGCGGCAGACCCAGTACTTC. This translates into CSATAGRQTQYF.

In this sample, this clonotype turned up many times. The chain combines TRBV10-3 with TRBJ2-7; D not certain. The CDR3 contains 13 residues. CDR1 ENHRY and CDR2 SYGVKD come from the germline V gene. Trimming removed 4 bases from V and 3 bases from J, with 10 bases in between. DNA for the CDR3: TGTGCCATCAGTGGTCCGGAGAACTACGAGCAGTACTTC. Translation: CAISGPENYEQYF.

This clonotype was recorded a few times. CDR3 in DNA: TGTGCCAGCAGTGAAGCGCTTGGGGGGAGAGCTTTCTTT. Translating it yields CASSEALGGRAFF. The V call is TRBV2, the J call TRBJ1-1, with D perhaps matching TRBD1 (5 bases). In germline, CDR1 is SNHLY, CDR2 FYNNEI. The CDR3 consists of 13 residues. V was shortened by 0 bases and J by 10 bases, with 12 bases between the two germline ends.

V and J are TRBV19 and TRBJ2-7; D might be TRBD1 or TRBD2, each matching 5 bases. CDR3 size: 13 residues. Trimming removed 9 bases at V and 2 bases at J, with 14 bases between. Germline lookup yields CDR1 LNHDA and CDR2 SQIVND (reference sequence). CDR3 coding DNA: TGTGCCAGCGCTCCGGGACGGGCCTACGAGCAGTACTTC. It specifies CASAPGRAYEQYF.

The chain is built from TRBV7-2 and TRBJ2-1, with D unresolved. Germline V gives CDR1 SGHTA, CDR2 FQGNSA. The length of the CDR3 is 15 residues. V was pared by 5 bases and J by 1 base, with 12 bases between. CDR3 sequence (DNA): TGTGCCAGCAGCGGCCGTATCGGGTCCTACAATGAGCAGTTCTTC. Its protein product is CASSGRIGSYNEQFF.

This clonotype was seen a handful of times. This sequence joins TRBV5-6 and TRBJ2-7; 7 bases are a match to TRBD1. Unmatched junction bases numbered 2, after V lost 3 bases and J lost 5 bases. The CDR3 length is 12 residues. Germline CDR1 SGHDT, CDR2 YYEEEE. The CDR3 loop reads CASSSQGNEQYF. In DNA, the CDR3 is TGTGCCAGCAGCTCACAGGGGAACGAGCAGTACTTC.

This clonotype has at least ten counts. The genes are TRBV2 and TRBJ2-1; D is possibly TRBD1 (5 bases). The CDR3 loop spans 13 amino acids. V dropped 6 bases and J dropped 4 bases, with 10 bases sitting between them. CDR1 SNHLY and CDR2 FYNNEI come from the germline V gene. This CDR3 is CASSQGRYNEQFF. DNA of the CDR3: TGTGCCAGCAGCCAGGGAAGGTACAATGAGCAGTTCTTC.

The sample holds a few counts of this clonotype. This chain connects TRBV5-6 to TRBJ1-1; D remains ambiguous. Per the germline V gene, CDR1 is SGHDT and CDR2 is YYEEEE. The V and J ends lost 0 bases and 2 bases respectively, with 8 bases between them. There are 14 residues in the CDR3. The DNA for the CDR3 is TGTGCCAGCAGCTTGGAGGTGGGAAACACTGAAGCTTTCTTT. It yields the protein CASSLEVGNTEAFF. Full variable domain (rest looked up from reference TRBV5-6 and TRBJ1-1): DAGVTQSPTHLIKTRGQQVTLRCSPKSGHDTVSWYQQALGQGPQFIFQYYEEEERQRGNFPDRFSGHQFPNYSSELNVNALLLGDSALYLCASSLEVGNTEAFFGQGTRLTVV.

This clonotype showed up just a few times. The genes are TRBV9 and TRBJ2-3; 7 positions agree with TRBD2. This CDR3 has 17 residues. V lost 5 bases, J lost 1 base, and 13 bases stayed unmatched. CDR1 is SGDLS and CDR2 is YYNGEE in the germline V gene. The chain's CDR3 is CASRGKARRGGTDTQYF. The CDR3 DNA reads TGTGCCAGCAGGGGCAAAGCACGTCGGGGGGGCACAGATACGCAGTATTTT. Full variable domain (missing parts from reference TRBV9 and TRBJ2-3): DSGVTQTPKHLITATGQRVTLRCSPRSGDLSVYWYQQSLDQGLQFLIQYYNGEERAKGNILERFSAQQFPDLHSELNLSSLELGDSALYFCASRGKARRGGTDTQYFGPGTRLTVL.

In the case of this clonotype: The junction does not match germline at one end; this may be a read error. The genes are TRBV7-7 and TRBJ2-7; TRBD1 or TRBD2 may be the D gene (5 bases each). The germline gives CDR1 SSHAT, CDR2 FNYEAQ (reference sequence). This CDR3 is 14 amino acids long. DNA for the CDR3: TGTGCTAGCAGCCCTGCCGGGGCTACCTACGAGCAGTACTTC. It specifies CASSPAGATYEQYF.

The chain joins TRBV7-2 to TRBJ2-7; TRBD2 is a possible D gene (5 bases). Deletions cut 3 bases from V and 0 bases from J, with 12 bases between. CDR3 length: 15 residues. The germline gives CDR1 SGHTA, CDR2 FQGNSA. The CDR3 DNA reads as TGTGCCAGCAGCTTTACCCCCGGGGACTCCTACGAGCAGTACTTC. Encoded protein: CASSFTPGDSYEQYF.

CDR3 nucleotides: TGTGCCAGCAGTTACCAGACAGGGGTGAGCAATCAGCCCCAGCATTTT. It yields the protein CASSYQTGVSNQPQHF. The chain employs TRBV6-2 or TRBV6-3 and TRBJ1-5, with TRBD1 matching 8 bases. The CDR3 covers 16 residues. Germline lookup yields CDR1 MNHEY and CDR2 SVGEGT. V was clipped by 2 bases and J by 1 base; unmatched bases: 4.

There are a few counts of this clonotype. The J gene is TRBJ2-3, the V gene TRBV20-1, with D perhaps assigned TRBD1 or TRBD2 (6 bases each). The CDR3 is made up of 19 amino acids. CDR1 is DFQATT and CDR2 is SNEGSKA in the germline V gene (reference sequence). V lost 5 bases and J lost 2, with 29 bases in between. The CDR3 DNA reads as TGCAGTGCTTTAGGTCGGGGGCGACAAAGAGGGAGAAACACAGATACGCAGTATTTT. Protein product: CSALGRGRQRGRNTDTQYF.